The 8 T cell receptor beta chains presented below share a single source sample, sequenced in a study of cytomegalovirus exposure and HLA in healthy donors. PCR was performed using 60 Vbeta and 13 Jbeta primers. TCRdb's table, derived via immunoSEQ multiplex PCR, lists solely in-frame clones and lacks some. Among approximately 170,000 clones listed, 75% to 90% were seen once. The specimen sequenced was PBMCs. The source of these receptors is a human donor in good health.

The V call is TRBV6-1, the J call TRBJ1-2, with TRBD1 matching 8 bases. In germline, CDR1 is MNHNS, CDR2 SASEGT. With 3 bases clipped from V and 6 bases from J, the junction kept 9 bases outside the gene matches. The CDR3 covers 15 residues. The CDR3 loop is CASSDPGTGGDGYTF. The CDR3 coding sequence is TGTGCCAGCAGTGACCCCGGGACAGGAGGGGATGGCTACACCTTC.

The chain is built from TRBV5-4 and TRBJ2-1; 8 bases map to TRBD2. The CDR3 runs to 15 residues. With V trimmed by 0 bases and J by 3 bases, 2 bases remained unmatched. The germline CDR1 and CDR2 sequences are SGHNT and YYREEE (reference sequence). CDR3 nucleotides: TGTGCCAGCAGCTTGGCGGCGGGGGGCTACAATGAGCAGTTCTTC. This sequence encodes CASSLAAGGYNEQFF.

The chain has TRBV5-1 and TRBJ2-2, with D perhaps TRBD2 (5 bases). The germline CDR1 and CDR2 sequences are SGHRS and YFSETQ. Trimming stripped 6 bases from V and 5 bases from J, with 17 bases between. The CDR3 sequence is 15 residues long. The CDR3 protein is CASILGVPGTGELFF. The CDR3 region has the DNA TGCGCCAGCATCCTTGGTGTTCCGGGGACCGGGGAGCTGTTTTTT. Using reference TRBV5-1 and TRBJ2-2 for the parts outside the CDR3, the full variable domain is KAGVTQTPRYLIKTRGQQVTLSCSPISGHRSVSWYQQTPGQGLQFLFEYFSETQRNKGNFPGRFSGRQFSNSRSEMNVSTLELGDSALYLCASILGVPGTGELFFGEGSRLTVL.

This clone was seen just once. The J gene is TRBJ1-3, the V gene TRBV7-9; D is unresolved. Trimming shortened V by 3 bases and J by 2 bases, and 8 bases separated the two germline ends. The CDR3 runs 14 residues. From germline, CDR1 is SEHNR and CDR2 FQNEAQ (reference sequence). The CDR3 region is CASSFDQAGNTIYF. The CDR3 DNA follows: TGTGCCAGCAGCTTCGACCAGGCTGGAAACACCATATATTTT.

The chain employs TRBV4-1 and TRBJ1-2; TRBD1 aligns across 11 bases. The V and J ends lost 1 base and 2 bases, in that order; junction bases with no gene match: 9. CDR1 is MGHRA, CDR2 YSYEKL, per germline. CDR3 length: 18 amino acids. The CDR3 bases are TGCGCCAGCAGCCAAGTCGGGGTCGGGACAGGGGGAAACTATGGCTACACCTTC. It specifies CASSQVGVGTGGNYGYTF.

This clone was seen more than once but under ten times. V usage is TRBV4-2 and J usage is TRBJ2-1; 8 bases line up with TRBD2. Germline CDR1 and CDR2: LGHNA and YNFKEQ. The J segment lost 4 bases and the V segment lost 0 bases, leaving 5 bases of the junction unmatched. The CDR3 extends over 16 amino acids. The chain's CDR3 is CASSQEWRGVYNEQFF. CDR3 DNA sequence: TGTGCCAGCAGCCAAGAATGGCGGGGGGTTTACAATGAGCAGTTCTTC.

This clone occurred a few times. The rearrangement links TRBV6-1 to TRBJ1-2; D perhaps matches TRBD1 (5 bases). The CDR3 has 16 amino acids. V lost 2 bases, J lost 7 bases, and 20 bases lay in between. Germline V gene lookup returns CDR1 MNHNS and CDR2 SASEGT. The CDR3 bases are TGTGCCAGCAGTGAATGGGAGGAAGGGGTGAGAGGTGGCTACACCTTC. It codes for CASSEWEEGVRGGYTF.

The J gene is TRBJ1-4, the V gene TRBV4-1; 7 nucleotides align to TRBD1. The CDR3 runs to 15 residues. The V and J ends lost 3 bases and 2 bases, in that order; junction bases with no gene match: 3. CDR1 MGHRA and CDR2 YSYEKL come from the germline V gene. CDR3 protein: CASSHGQATNEKLFF. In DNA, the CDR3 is TGCGCCAGCAGCCATGGACAGGCCACTAATGAAAAACTGTTTTTT.